The subject of this entry is one T cell receptor (beta chain). Per the original methods: For nucleated cells, counts were estimated from reference gene primer amplification. Assay: immunoSEQ multiplex PCR; the TCRdb copy retains only in-frame clones and omits some. V and J calls and clone size follow that table, whereas D and trimming were derived from the DNA. In the table there are 200,000 to 250,000 clones, about 91% of which are singletons. This sample is drawn from a study of blood T cell repertoires in COVID-19. Across the whole study: The analysed material was cDNA or gDNA that came from T cells, B-cell-depleted T cells, or PBMCs.

The source material was PBMCs or T cells enriched from blood (not recorded which). The TCR originated in a woman aged 45-65 years with acute COVID-19.

The chain's CDR3 is CASSVAGTGTYNEQFF. CDR3 in DNA: TGCGCCAGCAGCGTAGCGGGAACAGGGACCTACAATGAGCAGTTCTTC. The chain has TRBV5-1 and TRBJ2-1; 8 bases match TRBD2. The CDR3 length is 16 residues. With V trimmed by 4 bases and J by 2 bases, 8 bases remained unmatched. The V gene's germline CDR1 is SGHRS and CDR2 YFSETQ.